The rows below give T cell receptor beta chains drawn from one sample of a study of metastatic and nonmetastatic thyroid tumors. TCRdb re-clonotyped the PCR reads through MiXCR. The sample has tens of thousands of clones, about 12% seen once; the top ten hold approximately 10%. Sequencing was done on a sample of blood. Receptors originate from a female donor with papillary thyroid cancer or a benign thyroid nodule (not recorded which). Some clones in this sample may be carry-over from other donors' samples. The CDR3 runs from the conserved cysteine through the conserved F or W. A D gene is named only where the DNA matches it firmly.

j_call: TRBJ2-6
v_call: TRBV6-1
d_call: -
cdr3_aa: CASKERPAPGANVLTF

j_call: TRBJ2-2
v_call: TRBV7-2
d_call: TRBD1
cdr3_aa: CASSLDGTVTGELFF

j_call: TRBJ1-5
v_call: TRBV3-1
d_call: -
cdr3_aa: CASSQSGPGQPQHF

j_call: TRBJ1-2
v_call: TRBV19
d_call: TRBD1
cdr3_aa: CASSPTRTGYGYTF

j_call: TRBJ2-1
v_call: TRBV2
d_call: -
cdr3_aa: CASKRGGTYNEQFF

j_call: TRBJ2-1
v_call: TRBV5-1
d_call: TRBD2
cdr3_aa: CASRSLAGGPDEQFF

j_call: TRBJ1-1
v_call: TRBV28
d_call: -
cdr3_aa: CASSWDRNTEAFF

j_call: TRBJ1-2
v_call: TRBV7-8
d_call: -
cdr3_aa: CASSLEAVANYGYTF

j_call: TRBJ2-2
v_call: TRBV7-9
d_call: -
cdr3_aa: CASSFGTIGELFF

j_call: TRBJ2-7
v_call: TRBV27
d_call: TRBD2
cdr3_aa: CASRGLAGPIRHTYEQYF

j_call: TRBJ1-2
v_call: TRBV5-5
d_call: -
cdr3_aa: CASRNTSYNYGYTF

j_call: TRBJ2-3
v_call: TRBV6-2/TRBV6-3
d_call: -
cdr3_aa: CASSPGRDTDTQYF

j_call: TRBJ2-2
v_call: TRBV11-1
d_call: TRBD2
cdr3_aa: CASSLLIAGGPGTGELFF

j_call: TRBJ2-7
v_call: TRBV5-5
d_call: -
cdr3_aa: CASSLEGGGQYEQYF

j_call: TRBJ1-1
v_call: TRBV6-2/TRBV6-3
d_call: -
cdr3_aa: CASSIQGYEAFF

j_call: TRBJ1-1
v_call: TRBV20-1
d_call: -
cdr3_aa: CSANHGATEAFF

j_call: TRBJ1-6
v_call: TRBV6-1
d_call: -
cdr3_aa: CASTRTWGDSPLHF

j_call: TRBJ1-6
v_call: TRBV20-1
d_call: -
cdr3_aa: CSASPLGGLRTPLHF

j_call: TRBJ2-7
v_call: TRBV11-2
d_call: -
cdr3_aa: CASEGNRVSSYEQYF

j_call: TRBJ2-2
v_call: TRBV7-9
d_call: -
cdr3_aa: CASSLASQNTGELFF

j_call: TRBJ1-2
v_call: TRBV28
d_call: -
cdr3_aa: CAISWRGDLYGYTF

j_call: TRBJ2-3
v_call: TRBV28
d_call: TRBD2
cdr3_aa: CASSLWRSGSSTDTQYF

j_call: TRBJ1-3
v_call: TRBV7-2
d_call: -
cdr3_aa: CASMSKGVENTIYF

j_call: TRBJ2-7
v_call: TRBV12-3/TRBV12-4
d_call: -
cdr3_aa: CASRSGTTHEQYF

j_call: TRBJ1-2
v_call: TRBV6-6
d_call: TRBD1
cdr3_aa: CASSYWTGGGYTF

j_call: TRBJ1-2
v_call: TRBV10-1
d_call: -
cdr3_aa: CAIPPGGVPLGYTF

j_call: TRBJ2-5
v_call: TRBV29-1
d_call: -
cdr3_aa: CSAGHTGETQYF

j_call: TRBJ2-4
v_call: TRBV3-1
d_call: TRBD1
cdr3_aa: CASSQTMGQGAKNIQYF

j_call: TRBJ2-5
v_call: TRBV9
d_call: -
cdr3_aa: CASSEGTQETQYF

j_call: TRBJ1-5
v_call: TRBV19
d_call: -
cdr3_aa: CASSIGGGDFPNQPQHF

j_call: TRBJ2-7
v_call: TRBV18
d_call: TRBD1
cdr3_aa: CASSSDRGDDEQYF

j_call: TRBJ2-1
v_call: TRBV27
d_call: -
cdr3_aa: CASSGRAYNEQFF

j_call: TRBJ2-7
v_call: TRBV4-1
d_call: -
cdr3_aa: CASSQEPGRTSYEQYF

j_call: TRBJ2-1
v_call: TRBV11-3
d_call: -
cdr3_aa: CASSSPLVGNEQFF

j_call: TRBJ1-1
v_call: TRBV15
d_call: TRBD1
cdr3_aa: CATSRGGTGNTEAFF

j_call: TRBJ2-5
v_call: TRBV9
d_call: TRBD1
cdr3_aa: CASSSGQGSGETQYF

j_call: TRBJ2-7
v_call: TRBV5-4
d_call: -
cdr3_aa: CASSLARGVGSSYEQYF

j_call: TRBJ1-2
v_call: TRBV6-1
d_call: -
cdr3_aa: CASRGAGANYGYTF

j_call: TRBJ2-7
v_call: TRBV19
d_call: -
cdr3_aa: CASSSTAVSGTRFSYEQYF

j_call: TRBJ2-6
v_call: TRBV4-3
d_call: -
cdr3_aa: CASSPNAAGNSGANVLTF

j_call: TRBJ2-3
v_call: TRBV18
d_call: -
cdr3_aa: CASSPPVGPPTDTQYF

j_call: TRBJ1-3
v_call: TRBV6-1
d_call: -
cdr3_aa: CASRDTPSSGNTIYF

j_call: TRBJ2-7
v_call: TRBV9
d_call: TRBD1
cdr3_aa: CASSVGQGASYEQYF

j_call: TRBJ1-6
v_call: TRBV30
d_call: TRBD1
cdr3_aa: CAWSGGQGGSPLHF